This TCR beta chain was retrieved from a study of blood T cells in healthy people across ages (dated by TCRdb to between 2014 and 2016). The study in broad terms: In model experiments, roughly one uniquely barcoded TCR beta cDNA molecule per two T cells was captured by template switching. To track age-related changes in TCR beta repertoire diversity, the study relied on deep sequencing normalized with unique cDNA molecular identifiers. Donors were grouped into four age groups: young (average roughly 16 years), middle-aged (approximately 41), aged (around 60) and long-lived (over 80). To avoid experimental bias, donors of different ages were distributed randomly across sequencing lanes. For two donors (one aged 18 to 29 and one aged 80 or older), the study analyzed two additional independent replicas of 1 million unique cDNA reads from the same blood draw. Beyond this particular receptor, the publication reports: Observed TCR beta diversity correlated strongly with the percentage of naive T cells measured by flow cytometry. Because profiling used bulk unsorted PBMCs, naive and antigen-experienced compartments could not be compared conclusively. Donor CMV infection status was unknown, potentially confounding age-related changes in expanded clonotypes. Estimates of total diversity based on one million sequenced T cells were regarded as lower bounds and as underestimates. The long-lived group showed more naive CD4+ T cells, fewer expanded clones and increased TCR diversity than the aged group, suggesting age selection. As age increased, observed TCR beta diversity per million T cells dropped in a roughly linear way, and a significant reduction was already evident by age about 36.

The donors were 40 or so Caucasian individuals from Russia, aged roughly 6 to 100 years, who were systemically healthy. Each donor gave approximately 9.3 milliliters of peripheral blood, collected into EDTA-treated Vacutainer tubes. Ficoll-Paque density-gradient centrifugation was used to isolate PBMCs, with at least 7 million per sample. Total RNA, at least 6 micrograms per sample, was extracted from PBMCs with Trizol reagent. Naive CD45RAhigh/CD27high T cell percentages were measured by flow cytometry on a PBMC aliquot from every donor. A remark on this clonotype: It lacks a known antigen. Base-call qualities are not available, and no considerably larger clone is one nucleotide away.

For this chain, trimming is 0 bases at the V end and 8 bases at the J end, and the number of junction bases without a gene match is 8. From a lookup of the germline V gene, CDR1 and CDR2 are MNHEY and SVGAGI. The CDR3 starts with the cysteine, ends with the phenylalanine, and has 15 residues. Only the CDR3 portion is preserved as DNA: 45 bases, with reading frame beginning at the first base. Receptors were amplified or captured by 5' RACE. TCRdb records Illumina HiSeq 2500 as the sequencer. A second roughly 7 to 11 cycle PCR used a sample-barcoded 5' primer and a J-beta primer mix. Each TCR beta cDNA molecule received a unique molecular identifier from a template-switch 5' adaptor carrying 12 random nucleotides. Each sample yielded at least 2.5 million CDR3-containing paired-end reads. The Mint cDNA synthesis kit, primed by a TRBC-specific oligonucleotide, was used to synthesize first-strand cDNA from all RNA. Following uracil-DNA glycosylase treatment, a first 18-cycle PCR with universal primers M1SS and BC2_uni_R was performed on all cDNA. In the paper's pipeline: For normalization, 1 million high-quality reads were randomly selected from each sample, with every read carrying a distinct molecular identifier. Instead of being binned into consensus sequences, reads with shared molecular identifiers were discarded. MiTCR, with a Q25 quality threshold and the strictest error-elimination algorithm, was used for CDR3 identification, clonotype clustering and error correction. A nonparametric unseen species model using Euler transformation provided a lower-bound estimate of total TCR beta diversity. TCRdb reprocessing: public reads trimmed at Q25 with fastp, clones called with MiXCR, in-frame beta chains kept. Each record represents a unique CDR3 protein, reported with the most common genes and DNA among its rows. These V and J calls derive from TCRdb rather than the authors' analysis. This sample comprises about 1.7 million distinct CDR3 sequences, 28% of them detected only once. About 8% of the sample lies in the top ten.

The chain is assembled from TRBV6-5 and TRBJ1-2; 8 central bases correspond to TRBD1. The origin of this receptor is a woman in her twenties or thirties in good health. The sample comprised blood. CDR3 sequence: CASSYSLQGVGGYTF. The DNA sequence is TGTGCCAGCAGTTACTCGTTACAGGGGGTCGGAGGCTACACCTTC.